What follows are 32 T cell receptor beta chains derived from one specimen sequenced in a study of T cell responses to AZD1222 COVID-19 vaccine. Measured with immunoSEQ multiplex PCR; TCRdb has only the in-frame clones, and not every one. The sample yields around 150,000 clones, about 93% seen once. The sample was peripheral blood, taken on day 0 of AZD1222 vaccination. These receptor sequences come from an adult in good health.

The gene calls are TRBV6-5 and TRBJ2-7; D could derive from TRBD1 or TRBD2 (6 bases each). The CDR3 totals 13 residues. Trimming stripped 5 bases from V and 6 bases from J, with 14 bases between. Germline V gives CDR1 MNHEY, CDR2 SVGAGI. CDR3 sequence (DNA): TGTGCCAGCAGTCCCAATGGGGGGCTCGAGCAGTACGTC. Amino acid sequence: CASSPNGGLEQYV.

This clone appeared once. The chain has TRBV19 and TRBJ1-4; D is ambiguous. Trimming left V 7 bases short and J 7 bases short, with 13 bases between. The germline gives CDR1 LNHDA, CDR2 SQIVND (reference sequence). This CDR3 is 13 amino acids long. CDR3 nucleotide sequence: TGTGCCAGTATTGGTCCTGCGGGTGAAAAACTGTTTTTT. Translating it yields CASIGPAGEKLFF.

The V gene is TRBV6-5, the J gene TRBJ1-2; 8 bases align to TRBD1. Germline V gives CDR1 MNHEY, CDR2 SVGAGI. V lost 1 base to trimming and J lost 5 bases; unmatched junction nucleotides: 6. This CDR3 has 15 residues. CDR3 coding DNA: TGTGCCAGCAGTTACTTCCCAGGGGGCATTTATGGCTACACCTTC. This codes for CASSYFPGGIYGYTF.

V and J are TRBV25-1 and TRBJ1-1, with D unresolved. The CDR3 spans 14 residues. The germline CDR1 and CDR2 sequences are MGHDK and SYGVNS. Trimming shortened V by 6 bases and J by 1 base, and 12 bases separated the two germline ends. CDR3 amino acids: CASSGRPPNTEAFF. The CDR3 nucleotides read TGTGCCAGCAGCGGCAGACCGCCGAACACTGAAGCTTTCTTT.

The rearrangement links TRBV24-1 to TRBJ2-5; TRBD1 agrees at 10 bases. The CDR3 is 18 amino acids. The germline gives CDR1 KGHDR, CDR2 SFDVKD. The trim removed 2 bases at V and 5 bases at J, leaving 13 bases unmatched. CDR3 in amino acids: CATSDYLAGTGDGETQYF. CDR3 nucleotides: TGTGCCACCAGTGATTACCTTGCCGGGACAGGGGATGGGGAGACCCAGTACTTC.

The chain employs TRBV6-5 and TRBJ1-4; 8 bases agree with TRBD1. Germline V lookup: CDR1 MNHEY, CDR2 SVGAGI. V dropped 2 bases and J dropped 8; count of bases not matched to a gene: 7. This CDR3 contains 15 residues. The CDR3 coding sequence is TGTGCCAGCAGTTACGAGTTCAGGGGGCGCGAAAAACTGTTTTTT. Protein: CASSYEFRGREKLFF.

CDR3 in DNA: TGTGCCAGCAGTTACGGACATGCCTCCTACGAGCAGTACGTC. Its translation is CASSYGHASYEQYV. This chain links TRBV6-2 or TRBV6-3 with TRBJ2-7; tentative D call: TRBD1 (5 bases). The CDR3 has 14 amino acids. The ends were cut back, 2 bases at V and 0 bases at J, with 8 bases in the middle. Germline assignment: CDR1 MNHEY and CDR2 SVGEGT.

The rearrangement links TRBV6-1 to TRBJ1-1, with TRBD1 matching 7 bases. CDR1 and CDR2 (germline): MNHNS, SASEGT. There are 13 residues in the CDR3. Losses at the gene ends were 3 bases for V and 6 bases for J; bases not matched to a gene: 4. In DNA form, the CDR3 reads TGTGCCAGCAGTGACAGGGGGAGGTCTGAAGCTTTCTTT. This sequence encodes CASSDRGRSEAFF.

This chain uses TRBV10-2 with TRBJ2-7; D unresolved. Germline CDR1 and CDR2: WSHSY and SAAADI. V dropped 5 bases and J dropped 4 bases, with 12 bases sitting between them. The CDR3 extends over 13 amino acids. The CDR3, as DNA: TGCGCCAGCAGTCATACCGGGCCTTACGAGCAGTACGTC. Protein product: CASSHTGPYEQYV.

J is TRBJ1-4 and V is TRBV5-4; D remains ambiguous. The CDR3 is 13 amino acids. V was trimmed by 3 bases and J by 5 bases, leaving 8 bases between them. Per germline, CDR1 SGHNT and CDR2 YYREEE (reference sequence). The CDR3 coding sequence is TGTGCCAGCAGCTGGGCGGGAAATGAAAAACTGTTTTTT. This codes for CASSWAGNEKLFF.

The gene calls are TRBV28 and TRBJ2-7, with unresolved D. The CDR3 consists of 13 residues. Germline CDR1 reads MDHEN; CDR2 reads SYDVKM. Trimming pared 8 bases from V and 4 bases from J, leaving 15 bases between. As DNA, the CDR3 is TGTGCCAGCTCGAAGGATGTCCGTTACGAGCAGTACGTC. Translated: CASSKDVRYEQYV.

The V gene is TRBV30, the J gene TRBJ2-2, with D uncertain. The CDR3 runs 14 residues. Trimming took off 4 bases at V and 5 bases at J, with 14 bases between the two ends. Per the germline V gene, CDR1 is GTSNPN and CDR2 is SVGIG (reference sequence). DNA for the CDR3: TGTGCCTGGAAGGACGCCCCTGAAACCGGGGAGCTGTTTTTT. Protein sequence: CAWKDAPETGELFF.

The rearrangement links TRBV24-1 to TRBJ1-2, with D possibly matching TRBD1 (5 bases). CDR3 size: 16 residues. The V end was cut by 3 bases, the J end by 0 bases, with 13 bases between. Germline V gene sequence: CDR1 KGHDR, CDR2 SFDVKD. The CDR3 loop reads CATSDPRDGANYGYTF. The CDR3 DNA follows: TGTGCCACCAGTGATCCCCGGGACGGTGCTAACTATGGCTACACCTTC.

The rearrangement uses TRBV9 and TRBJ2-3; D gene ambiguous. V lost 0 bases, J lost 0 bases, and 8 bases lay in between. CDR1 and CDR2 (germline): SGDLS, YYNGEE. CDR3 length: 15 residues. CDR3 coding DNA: TGTGCCAGCAGCGTAGAGACCAGTAGCACAGATACGCAGTATTTT. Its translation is CASSVETSSTDTQYF.

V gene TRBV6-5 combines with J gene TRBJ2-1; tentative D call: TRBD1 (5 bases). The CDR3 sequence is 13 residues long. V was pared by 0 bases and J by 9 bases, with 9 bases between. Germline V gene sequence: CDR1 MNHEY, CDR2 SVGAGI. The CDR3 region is CASSYSGAAEQFF. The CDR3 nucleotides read TGTGCCAGCAGTTACTCAGGGGCGGCTGAGCAGTTCTTC.

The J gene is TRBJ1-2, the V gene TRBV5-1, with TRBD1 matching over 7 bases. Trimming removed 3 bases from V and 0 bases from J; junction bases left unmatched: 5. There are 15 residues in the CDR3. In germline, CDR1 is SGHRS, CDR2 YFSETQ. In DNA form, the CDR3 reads TGCGCCAGCAGCTCAACAGGGGTCACTAACTATGGCTACACCTTC. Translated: CASSSTGVTNYGYTF.

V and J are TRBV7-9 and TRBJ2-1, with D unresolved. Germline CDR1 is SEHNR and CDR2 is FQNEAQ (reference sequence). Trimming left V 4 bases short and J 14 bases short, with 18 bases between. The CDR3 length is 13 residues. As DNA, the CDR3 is TGTGCCAGCAGCTCCCAAGGTTGGGATGGGGAGTTCTTC. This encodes CASSSQGWDGEFF.

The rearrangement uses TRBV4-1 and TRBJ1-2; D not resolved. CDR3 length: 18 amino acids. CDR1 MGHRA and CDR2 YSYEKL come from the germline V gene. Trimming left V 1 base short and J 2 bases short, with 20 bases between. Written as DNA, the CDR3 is TGCGCCAGCAGCCAAGTAGACCCTATGCAGCTAGGCAACTATGGCTACACCTTC. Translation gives CASSQVDPMQLGNYGYTF.

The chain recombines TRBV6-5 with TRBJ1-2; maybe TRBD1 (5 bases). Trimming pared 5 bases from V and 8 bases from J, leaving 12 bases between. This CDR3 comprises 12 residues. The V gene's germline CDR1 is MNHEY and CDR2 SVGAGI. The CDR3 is CASSQGLRGYTF. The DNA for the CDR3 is TGTGCCAGCAGTCAGGGTCTCCGAGGCTACACCTTC.

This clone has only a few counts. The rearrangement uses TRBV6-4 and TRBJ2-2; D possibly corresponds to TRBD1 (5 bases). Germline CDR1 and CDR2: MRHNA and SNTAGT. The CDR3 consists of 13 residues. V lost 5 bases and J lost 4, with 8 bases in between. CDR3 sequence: CASSRDSTGELFF. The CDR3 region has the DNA TGTGCCAGCAGTCGCGACAGCACCGGGGAGCTGTTTTTT.

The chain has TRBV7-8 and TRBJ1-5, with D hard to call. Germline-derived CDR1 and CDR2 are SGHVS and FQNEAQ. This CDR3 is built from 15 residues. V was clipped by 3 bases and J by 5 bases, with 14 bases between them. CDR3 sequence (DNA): TGTGCCAGCAGCTTTAGTAGAGTGGGGTATCAGCCCCAGCATTTT. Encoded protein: CASSFSRVGYQPQHF.

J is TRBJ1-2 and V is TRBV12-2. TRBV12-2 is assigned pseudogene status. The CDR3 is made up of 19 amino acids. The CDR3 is CASRLAEGTGGTDPYGYTF. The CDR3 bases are TGTGCAAGTCGCTTAGCGGAGGGGACCGGAGGGACGGACCCCTATGGCTACACCTTC.

The CDR3 DNA follows: TGTGCCAGCAGAGGCCCAAAAGGGACAGGGGTTTACGAGCAGTACGTC. Translated: CASRGPKGTGVYEQYV. The gene calls are TRBV2 and TRBJ2-7, with 10 bases identical to TRBD1. The CDR3 spans 16 residues. The V segment lost 6 bases and the J segment 4 bases; nucleotides outside the gene matches: 12. The germline gives CDR1 SNHLY, CDR2 FYNNEI.

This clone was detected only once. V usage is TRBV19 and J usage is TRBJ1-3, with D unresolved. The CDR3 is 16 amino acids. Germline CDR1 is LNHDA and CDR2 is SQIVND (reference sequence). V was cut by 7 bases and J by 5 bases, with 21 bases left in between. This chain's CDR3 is CASMLHGFGLRNTIYF. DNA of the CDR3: TGTGCCAGTATGCTACACGGGTTCGGGCTCAGAAACACCATATATTTT.

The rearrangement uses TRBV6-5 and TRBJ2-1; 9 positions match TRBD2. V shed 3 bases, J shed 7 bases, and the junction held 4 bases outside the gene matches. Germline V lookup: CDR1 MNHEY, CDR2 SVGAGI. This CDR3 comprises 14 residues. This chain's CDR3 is CASSYRRGGNEQFF. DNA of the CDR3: TGTGCCAGCAGTTATAGGCGGGGGGGTAATGAGCAGTTCTTC.

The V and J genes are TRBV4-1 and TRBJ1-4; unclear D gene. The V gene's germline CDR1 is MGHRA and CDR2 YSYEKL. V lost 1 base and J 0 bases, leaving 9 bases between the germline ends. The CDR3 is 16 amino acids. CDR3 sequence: CASSQGLYTTNEKLFF. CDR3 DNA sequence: TGCGCCAGCAGCCAAGGCCTTTACACAACTAATGAAAAACTGTTTTTT.

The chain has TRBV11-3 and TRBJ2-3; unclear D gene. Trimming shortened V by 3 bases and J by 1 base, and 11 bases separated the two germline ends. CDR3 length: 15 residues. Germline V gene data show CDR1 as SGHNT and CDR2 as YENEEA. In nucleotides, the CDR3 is TGTGCCAGCAGCTTTTCGCGCGCTGGCACAGATACGCAGTATTTT. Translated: CASSFSRAGTDTQYF.

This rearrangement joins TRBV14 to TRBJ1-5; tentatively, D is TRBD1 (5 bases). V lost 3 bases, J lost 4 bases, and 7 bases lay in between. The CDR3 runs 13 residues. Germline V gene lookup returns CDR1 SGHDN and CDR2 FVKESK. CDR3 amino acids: CASSHRGNQPQHF. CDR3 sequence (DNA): TGTGCCAGCAGCCACCGGGGGAATCAGCCCCAGCATTTT.

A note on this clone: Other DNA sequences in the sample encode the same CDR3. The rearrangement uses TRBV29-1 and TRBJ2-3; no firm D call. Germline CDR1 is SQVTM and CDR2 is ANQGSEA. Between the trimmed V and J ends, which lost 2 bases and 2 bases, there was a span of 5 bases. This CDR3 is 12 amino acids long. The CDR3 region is CSVERSTDTQYF. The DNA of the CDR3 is TGCAGCGTTGAACGATCCACAGATACGCAGTATTTT.

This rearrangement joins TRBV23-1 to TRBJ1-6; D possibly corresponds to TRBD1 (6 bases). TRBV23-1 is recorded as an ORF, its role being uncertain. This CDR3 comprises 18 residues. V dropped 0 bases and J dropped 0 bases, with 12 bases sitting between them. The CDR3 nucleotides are TGCGCCAGCAGTCAATCCCCCGGACAGTGCTCCTATAATTCACCCCTCCACTTT. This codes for CASSQSPGQCSYNSPLHF.

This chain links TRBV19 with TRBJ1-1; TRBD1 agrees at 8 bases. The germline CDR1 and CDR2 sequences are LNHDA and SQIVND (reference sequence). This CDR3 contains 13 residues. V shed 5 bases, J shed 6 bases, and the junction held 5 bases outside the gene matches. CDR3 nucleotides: TGTGCCAGTAGTTCAGGGGGCCAACCTGAAGCTTTCTTT. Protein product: CASSSGGQPEAFF. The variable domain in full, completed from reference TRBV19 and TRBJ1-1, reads DGGITQSPKYLFRKEGQNVTLSCEQNLNHDAMYWYRQDPGQGLRLIYYSQIVNDFQKGDIAEGYSVSREKKESFPLTVTSAQKNPTAFYLCASSSGGQPEAFFGQGTRLTVV.

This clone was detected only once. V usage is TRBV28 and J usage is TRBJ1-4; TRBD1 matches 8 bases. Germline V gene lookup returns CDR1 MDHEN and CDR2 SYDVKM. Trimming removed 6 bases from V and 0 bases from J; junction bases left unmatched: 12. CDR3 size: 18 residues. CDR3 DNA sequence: TGTGCCAGCAGGCTGGGAGTTCAGGGGGCATCAACTAATGAAAAACTGTTTTTT. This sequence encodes CASRLGVQGASTNEKLFF.